These 14 T cell receptor beta chains share one sample of origin, sequenced in a study of T cell changes during pregnancy in multiple sclerosis. TCRdb keeps only in-frame clones here, not all; method: immunoSEQ multiplex PCR. The sample lists about 40,000 clones; roughly 92% were seen once. The sequenced sample was CD4+ T cells from peripheral blood mononuclear cells, obtained before pregnancy. These receptors were collected from a female donor with multiple sclerosis, enrolled in a pregnancy study.

The rearrangement joins TRBV19 to TRBJ1-1, with 7 bases lining up with TRBD1. The CDR3 spans 12 residues. Unmatched junction bases numbered 2, after V lost 3 bases and J lost 7 bases. CDR1 is LNHDA and CDR2 is SQIVND in the germline V gene (reference sequence). The CDR3 DNA sequence: TGTGCCAGTAGTATGGGACAGTATGAAGCTTTCTTT. It encodes CASSMGQYEAFF.

The gene calls are TRBV29-1 and TRBJ2-7; the match to TRBD2 covers 13 bases. CDR1 is SQVTM, CDR2 ANQGSEA, per germline. V gave up 3 bases and J gave up 6 bases; unmatched junction bases: 2. This CDR3 has 13 residues. The CDR3 DNA sequence: TGCAGCGTTGATCGACTAGCGGGAGGCGAGCAGTACTTC. The encoded protein is CSVDRLAGGEQYF.

For the CDR3, the DNA is TGTGCCAGTAGGACCAGGACCGGGGAGCTGTTTTTT. This codes for CASRTRTGELFF. The J gene is TRBJ2-2, the V gene TRBV19; D gene unclear. V lost 6 bases, J lost 5 bases, and 7 bases lay in between. Germline CDR1 and CDR2: LNHDA and SQIVND (reference sequence). The CDR3 is 12 residues long.

The CDR3 bases are TGTGCCAGCAGCCCCAAGGGAGGGGGGACAGGGATCAATGAGCAGTTCTTC. Encoded protein: CASSPKGGGTGINEQFF. This chain connects TRBV5-4 to TRBJ2-1; 9 nucleotides line up with TRBD1. CDR1 SGHNT and CDR2 YYREEE come from the germline V gene (reference sequence). With V trimmed by 4 bases and J by 6 bases, 14 bases remained unmatched. CDR3 length: 17 residues. Using reference TRBV5-4 and TRBJ2-1 for the parts outside the CDR3, the full variable domain is ETGVTQSPTHLIKTRGQQVTLRCSSQSGHNTVSWYQQALGQGPQFIFQYYREEENGRGNFPPRFSGLQFPNYSSELNVNALELDDSALYLCASSPKGGGTGINEQFFGPGTRLTVL.

CDR3 residues: CASTRDRGQTEAFF. The CDR3 nucleotides read TGTGCCAGTACTCGGGACAGGGGGCAAACTGAAGCTTTCTTT. This sequence joins TRBV19 and TRBJ1-1, with 12 positions matching TRBD1. The CDR3 sequence is 14 residues long. Per germline, CDR1 LNHDA and CDR2 SQIVND (reference sequence). V gave up 7 bases and J gave up 5 bases; unmatched junction bases: 5.

The chain joins TRBV7-2 to TRBJ2-2; D uncertain. Germline V gene data show CDR1 as SGHTA and CDR2 as FQGNSA. The CDR3 contains 13 residues. V shed 8 bases and J shed 5 bases, with 12 bases lying between them. CDR3 nucleotide sequence: TGTGCCAGCTCAAGACCCGGGACCGGGGAGCTGTTTTTT. Protein: CASSRPGTGELFF. Drawing the rest from reference TRBV7-2 and TRBJ2-2, the complete variable domain is GAGVSQSPSNKVTEKGKDVELRCDPISGHTALYWYRQSLGQGLEFLIYFQGNSAPDKSGLPSDRFSAERTGGSVSTLTIQRTQQEDSAVYLCASSRPGTGELFFGEGSRLTVL.

This sequence joins TRBV5-1 and TRBJ1-1; possible D gene TRBD1, 6 bases. V gave up 0 bases and J gave up 1 base, with 10 bases separating them. This CDR3 is built from 15 residues. Germline loops: CDR1 SGHRS, CDR2 YFSETQ. The CDR3 nucleotides are TGCGCCAGCAGCTTGGGCGGGGGGCGGAACACTGAAGCTTTCTTT. Amino acids: CASSLGGGRNTEAFF.

In nucleotides, the CDR3 is TGCAGCGTTAATAGCGGGAGGCACACCGGGGAGCTGTTTTTT. Protein product: CSVNSGRHTGELFF. The chain uses TRBV29-1 and TRBJ2-2; TRBD2 matches at 10 bases. The J segment lost 3 bases and the V segment lost 5 bases, leaving 3 bases of the junction unmatched. The CDR3 runs 14 residues. CDR1 is SQVTM and CDR2 is ANQGSEA in the germline V gene.

The chain combines TRBV28 with TRBJ2-7, with D tentatively TRBD1 (6 bases). With 6 bases removed from V and 3 bases from J, the gap between germline ends came to 15 bases. CDR1 is MDHEN and CDR2 is SYDVKM in the germline V gene. CDR3 length: 14 residues. The CDR3, as DNA: TGTGCCAGCAGCCAAGCCAGGGGCTACTACGAGCAGTACTTC. Its protein product is CASSQARGYYEQYF.

The chain joins TRBV6-5 to TRBJ2-7; 8 bases line up with TRBD1. The V and J ends lost 6 bases and 3 bases, in that order; junction bases with no gene match: 4. This CDR3 comprises 13 residues. Germline V lookup: CDR1 MNHEY, CDR2 SVGAGI. CDR3 DNA sequence: TGTGCCAGCAGACGGACAGGGAACTACGAGCAGTACTTC. It codes for CASRRTGNYEQYF.

The chain joins TRBV10-3 to TRBJ2-7, with D possibly matching TRBD1 (5 bases). CDR3 length: 14 amino acids. The germline V and J ends were trimmed by 0 bases and 4 bases, with 10 bases remaining between them. Germline CDR1 ENHRY, CDR2 SYGVKD. CDR3 sequence: CAISESGRGYEQYF. CDR3 DNA: TGTGCCATCAGTGAGTCGGGTAGGGGATACGAGCAGTACTTC.

V usage is TRBV5-1 and J usage is TRBJ2-1; D might be TRBD1 (6 bases). The CDR3 is 15 residues long. Germline-derived CDR1 and CDR2 are SGHRS and YFSETQ. V lost 0 bases and J lost 6, with 13 bases in between. CDR3 sequence reads: CASSLEGTSGNEQFF. For the CDR3, the DNA is TGCGCCAGCAGCTTGGAAGGGACATCCGGCAATGAGCAGTTCTTC. The whole variable domain, remainder taken from reference TRBV5-1 and TRBJ2-1, is KAGVTQTPRYLIKTRGQQVTLSCSPISGHRSVSWYQQTPGQGLQFLFEYFSETQRNKGNFPGRFSGRQFSNSRSEMNVSTLELGDSALYLCASSLEGTSGNEQFFGPGTRLTVL.

The chain links TRBV4-1 to TRBJ2-7; tentative D call: TRBD1 (7 bases). Trimming took 1 base from V and 3 from J, leaving 13 bases between them. Per germline, CDR1 MGHRA and CDR2 YSYEKL. The CDR3 length is 15 residues. CDR3 in amino acids: CASSQATGDFYEQYF. DNA of the CDR3: TGCGCCAGCAGCCAAGCAACAGGGGACTTCTACGAGCAGTACTTC.

J is TRBJ2-1 and V is TRBV19, with 8 bases that match TRBD2. The CDR3 runs to 16 residues. The germline gives CDR1 LNHDA, CDR2 SQIVND (reference sequence). The junction had 16 bases not matched to a gene; V was cut back by 9 bases and J by 6 bases. CDR3 nucleotides: TGTGCCAGCAGACCAGCGGGAGCCATGGGGGGCAATGAGCAGTTCTTC. It is translated as CASRPAGAMGGNEQFF.